This T cell receptor beta chain was sequenced in a study of T cells in Graves' hyperthyroidism and ophthalmopathy. Study summary: Pretreatment peripheral blood was obtained at initial diagnosis.

After removal of 4 bases from V and 10 bases from J, the junction contained 8 bases not matched to a gene. Germline CDR1 is SGHRS and CDR2 is YFSETQ. The CDR3 contains 14 residues. The study enrolled patients aged 18 to 65 with newly diagnosed hyperthyroidism of under 2 months' duration. The diagnoses drew upon clinical symptoms, serum thyroxine and TRAb, thyroid ultrasound and orbital computed tomography. In this sample, this clonotype turned up many times. Amplification of TCR beta CDR3 regions used RNA as the template. HTBI primers were used for first-round RT-PCR of the TCR CDR3. TCRdb passed the multiplex PCR reads through MiXCR, listing each CDR3 protein once. The sample holds 750,000 to 900,000 distinct CDR3 sequences, about two fifths seen once.

Sequences were obtained from blood. The source is a man aged 18 to 29 with Graves' hyperthyroidism. This sequence joins TRBV5-1 and TRBJ1-6; 7 nucleotides line up with TRBD1. CDR3 sequence: CASSTGTARSPLHF. The DNA of the CDR3 is TGCGCCAGCAGCACGGGGACAGCGCGCTCACCCCTCCACTTT.